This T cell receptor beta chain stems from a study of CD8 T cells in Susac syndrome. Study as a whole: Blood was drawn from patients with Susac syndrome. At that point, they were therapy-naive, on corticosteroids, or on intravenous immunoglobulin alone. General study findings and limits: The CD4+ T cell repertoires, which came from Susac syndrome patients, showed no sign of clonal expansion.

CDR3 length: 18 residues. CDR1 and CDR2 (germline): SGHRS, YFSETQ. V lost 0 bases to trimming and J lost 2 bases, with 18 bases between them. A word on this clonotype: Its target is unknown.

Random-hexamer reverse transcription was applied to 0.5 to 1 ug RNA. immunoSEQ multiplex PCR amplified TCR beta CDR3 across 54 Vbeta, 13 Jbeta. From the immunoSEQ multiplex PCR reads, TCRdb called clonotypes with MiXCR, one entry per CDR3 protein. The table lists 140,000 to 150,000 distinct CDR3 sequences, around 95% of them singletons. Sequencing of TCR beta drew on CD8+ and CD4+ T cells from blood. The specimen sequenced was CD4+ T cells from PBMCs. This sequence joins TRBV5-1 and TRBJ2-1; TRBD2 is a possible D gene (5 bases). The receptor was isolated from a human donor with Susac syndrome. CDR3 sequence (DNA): TGCGCCAGCAGCTTGGCCTTCAGTGTCGGGATAGCCTACAATGAGCAGTTCTTC. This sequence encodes CASSLAFSVGIAYNEQFF.